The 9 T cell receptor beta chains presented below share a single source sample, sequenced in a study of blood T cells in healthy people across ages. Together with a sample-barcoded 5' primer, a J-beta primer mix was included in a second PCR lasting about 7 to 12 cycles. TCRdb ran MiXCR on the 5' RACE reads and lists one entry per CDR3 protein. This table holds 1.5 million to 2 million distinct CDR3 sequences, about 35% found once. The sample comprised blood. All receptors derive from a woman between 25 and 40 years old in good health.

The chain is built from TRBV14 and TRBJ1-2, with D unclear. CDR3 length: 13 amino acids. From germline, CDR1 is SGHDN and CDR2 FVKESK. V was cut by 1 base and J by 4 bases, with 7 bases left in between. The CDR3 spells CASSQVQLYGYTF. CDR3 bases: TGTGCCAGCAGCCAAGTCCAGCTCTATGGCTACACCTTC.

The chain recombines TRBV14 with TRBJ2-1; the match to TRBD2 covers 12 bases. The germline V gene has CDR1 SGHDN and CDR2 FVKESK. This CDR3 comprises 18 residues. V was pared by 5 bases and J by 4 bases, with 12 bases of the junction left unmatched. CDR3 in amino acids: CASSFRLAGVLSYNEQFF. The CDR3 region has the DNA TGTGCCAGCAGCTTTCGACTAGCGGGAGTTTTATCGTACAATGAGCAGTTCTTC.

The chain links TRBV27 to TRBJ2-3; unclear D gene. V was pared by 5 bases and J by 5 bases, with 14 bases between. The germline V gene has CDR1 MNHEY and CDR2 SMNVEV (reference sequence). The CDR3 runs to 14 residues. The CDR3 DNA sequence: TGTGCCAGCAGTGGTGGGGAAGCTGGAGATACGCAGTATTTT. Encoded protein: CASSGGEAGDTQYF.

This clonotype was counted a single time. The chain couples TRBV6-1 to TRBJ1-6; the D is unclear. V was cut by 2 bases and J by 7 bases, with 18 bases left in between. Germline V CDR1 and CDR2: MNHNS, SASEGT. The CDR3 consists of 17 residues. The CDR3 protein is CASSESESRTTNSPLHF. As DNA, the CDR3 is TGTGCCAGCAGTGAAAGCGAGTCCAGGACGACGAATTCACCCCTCCACTTT.

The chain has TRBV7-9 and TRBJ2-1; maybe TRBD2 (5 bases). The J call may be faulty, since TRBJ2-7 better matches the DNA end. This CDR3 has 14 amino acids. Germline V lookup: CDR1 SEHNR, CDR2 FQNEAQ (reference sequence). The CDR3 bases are TGTGCCAGCAGCTTAGCGGACTCCTACAATGAGCAGTACTTC. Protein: CASSLADSYNEQYF.

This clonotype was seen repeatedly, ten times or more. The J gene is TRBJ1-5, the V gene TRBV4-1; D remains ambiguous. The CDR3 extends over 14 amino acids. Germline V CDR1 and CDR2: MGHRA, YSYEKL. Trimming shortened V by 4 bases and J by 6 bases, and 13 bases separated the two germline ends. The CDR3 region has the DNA TGCGCCAGCAGCCCGATAACAATCGGTCAGCCCCAGCATTTT. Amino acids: CASSPITIGQPQHF.

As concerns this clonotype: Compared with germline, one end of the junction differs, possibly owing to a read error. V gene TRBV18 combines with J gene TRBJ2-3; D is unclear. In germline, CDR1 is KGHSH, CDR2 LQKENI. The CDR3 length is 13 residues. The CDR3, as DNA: TGTGCCCGCTCACAATTAAAGGACGATACGCAGTATTTT. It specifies CARSQLKDDTQYF.

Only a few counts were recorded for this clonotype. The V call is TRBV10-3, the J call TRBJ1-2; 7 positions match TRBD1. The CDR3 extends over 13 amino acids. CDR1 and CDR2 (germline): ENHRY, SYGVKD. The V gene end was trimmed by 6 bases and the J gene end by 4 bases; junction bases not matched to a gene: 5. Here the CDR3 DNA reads TGTGCCATCAGATCGGGACAGTTCTATGGCTACACCTTC. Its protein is CAIRSGQFYGYTF.

CDR3 nucleotide sequence: TGTGCCAGCAGGGCGGACGGGGGGCCCTACAATGAGCAGTTCTTC. Amino acids: CASRADGGPYNEQFF. V gene TRBV12-3 or TRBV12-4 combines with J gene TRBJ2-1; TRBD2 might be the D (7 bases). The CDR3 is made up of 15 amino acids. V shed 6 bases and J shed 2 bases, with 14 bases lying between them.